This T cell receptor beta chain appears in the sequencing data of a study of blood T cell repertoires in COVID-19. The table came from immunoSEQ multiplex PCR; TCRdb's copy has only in-frame clones and leaves some out. The sample holds roughly 250,000 clones; around 87% are singletons and the top ten take 2% to 3%. Trimming cost V 5 bases and J 8 bases, with 22 bases left between them. Germline CDR1 and CDR2: MNHNY and SVGAGI (reference sequence). There are 16 residues in the CDR3. The origin of this receptor is a woman aged 50 to 60 with acute or convalescent COVID-19. The V and J genes are TRBV6-6 and TRBJ2-4; tentatively, D is TRBD2 (5 bases). Sequenced material: peripheral blood. In nucleotides, the CDR3 is TGTGCCAGCAGTCCCGGCCGGGGTGGGGTAATGGACATTCAGTACTTC. Translating it yields CASSPGRGGVMDIQYF.